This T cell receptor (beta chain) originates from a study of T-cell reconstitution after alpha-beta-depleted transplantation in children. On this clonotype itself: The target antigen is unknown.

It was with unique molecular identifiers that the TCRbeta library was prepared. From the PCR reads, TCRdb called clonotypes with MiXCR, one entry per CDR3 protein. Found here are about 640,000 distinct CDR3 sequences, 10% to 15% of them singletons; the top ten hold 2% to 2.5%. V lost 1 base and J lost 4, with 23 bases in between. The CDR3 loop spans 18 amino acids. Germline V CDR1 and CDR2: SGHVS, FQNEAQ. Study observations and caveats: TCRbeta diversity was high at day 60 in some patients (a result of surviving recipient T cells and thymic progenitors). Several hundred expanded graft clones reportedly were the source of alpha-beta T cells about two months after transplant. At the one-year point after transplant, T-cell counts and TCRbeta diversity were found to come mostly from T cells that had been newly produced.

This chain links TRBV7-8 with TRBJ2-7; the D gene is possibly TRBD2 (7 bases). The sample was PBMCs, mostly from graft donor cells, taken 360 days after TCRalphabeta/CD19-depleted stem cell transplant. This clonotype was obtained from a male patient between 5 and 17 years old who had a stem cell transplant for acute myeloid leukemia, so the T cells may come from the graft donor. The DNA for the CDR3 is TGTGCCAGCAGCTTAGTCCGGGTGGGAGGGGGGAGTAGGTACGAGCAGTACTTC. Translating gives CASSLVRVGGGSRYEQYF.